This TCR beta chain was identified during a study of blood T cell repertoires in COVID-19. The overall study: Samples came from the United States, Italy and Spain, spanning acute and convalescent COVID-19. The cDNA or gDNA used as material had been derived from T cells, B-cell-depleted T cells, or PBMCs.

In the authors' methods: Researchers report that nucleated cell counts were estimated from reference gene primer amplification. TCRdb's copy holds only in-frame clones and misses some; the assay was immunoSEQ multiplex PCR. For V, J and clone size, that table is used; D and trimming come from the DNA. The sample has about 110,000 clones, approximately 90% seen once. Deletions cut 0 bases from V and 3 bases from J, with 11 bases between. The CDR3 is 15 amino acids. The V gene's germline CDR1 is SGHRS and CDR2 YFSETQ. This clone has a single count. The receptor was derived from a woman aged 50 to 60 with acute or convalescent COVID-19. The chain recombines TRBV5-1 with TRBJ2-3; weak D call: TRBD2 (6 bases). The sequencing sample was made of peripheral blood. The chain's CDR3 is CASSLGEAVTDTQYF. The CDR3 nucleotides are TGCGCCAGCAGCTTGGGGGAGGCGGTTACAGATACGCAGTATTTT.